This entry concerns a single T cell receptor beta chain. The data belong to a study of blood T cell repertoires in COVID-19. About the research overall: The United States, Italy and Spain provided the acute and convalescent COVID-19 samples. In each case, the material was cDNA or gDNA derived from T cells, B-cell-depleted T cells, or PBMCs.

The V gene lost 4 bases and the J gene lost 13 bases, with 15 bases spanning the gap. The germline CDR1 and CDR2 sequences are SGHKS and YYEKEE (reference sequence). This CDR3 spans 12 amino acids. This table comes from immunoSEQ multiplex PCR, and its TCRdb copy is limited to in-frame clones, with some not included. The table records roughly 180,000 clones, 83% of them present only once. The chain is built from TRBV5-5 and TRBJ2-1; no clear D. The receptor comes from a woman in her fifties or sixties in a cohort exposed to, infected with or recovered from COVID-19 (not recorded which). The sample comprised PBMCs or T cells enriched from blood (not recorded which). In DNA, the CDR3 is TGTGCCAGCAGCCAGAGACATTTTAACCAGTTCTTC. Translation: CASSQRHFNQFF. The full variable domain, with the rest looked up from reference TRBV5-5 and TRBJ2-1, is DAGVTQSPTHLIKTRGQQVTLRCSPISGHKSVSWYQQVLGQGPQFIFQYYEKEERGRGNFPDRFSARQFPNYSSELNVNALLLGDSALYLCASSQRHFNQFFGPGTRLTVL.